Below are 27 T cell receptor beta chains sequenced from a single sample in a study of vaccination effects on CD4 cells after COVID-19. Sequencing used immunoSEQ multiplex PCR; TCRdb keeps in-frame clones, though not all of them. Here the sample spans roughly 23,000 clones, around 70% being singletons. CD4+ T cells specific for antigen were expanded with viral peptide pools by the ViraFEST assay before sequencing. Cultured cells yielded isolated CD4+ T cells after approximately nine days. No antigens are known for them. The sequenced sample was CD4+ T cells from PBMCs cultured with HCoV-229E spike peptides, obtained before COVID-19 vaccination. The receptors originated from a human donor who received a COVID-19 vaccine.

CDR3 bases: TGTGCCAGTACTTCGACAGGGGGGAGTTACAATGAGCAGTTCTTC. Its translation: CASTSTGGSYNEQFF. The V gene is TRBV19, the J gene TRBJ2-1; 9 nucleotides match TRBD1. The CDR3 runs 15 residues. Per the germline V gene, CDR1 is LNHDA and CDR2 is SQIVND (reference sequence). V was clipped by 7 bases and J by 4 bases; unmatched bases: 8. The whole variable domain, remainder taken from reference TRBV19 and TRBJ2-1, is DGGITQSPKYLFRKEGQNVTLSCEQNLNHDAMYWYRQDPGQGLRLIYYSQIVNDFQKGDIAEGYSVSREKKESFPLTVTSAQKNPTAFYLCASTSTGGSYNEQFFGPGTRLTVL.

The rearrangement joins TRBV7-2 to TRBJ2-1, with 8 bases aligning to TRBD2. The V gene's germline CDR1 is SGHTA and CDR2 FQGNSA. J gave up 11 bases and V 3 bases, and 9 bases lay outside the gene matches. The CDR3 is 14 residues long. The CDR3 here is CASSLDLAGPQQFF. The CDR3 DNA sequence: TGTGCCAGCAGCTTGGATCTAGCGGGCCCGCAGCAGTTCTTC.

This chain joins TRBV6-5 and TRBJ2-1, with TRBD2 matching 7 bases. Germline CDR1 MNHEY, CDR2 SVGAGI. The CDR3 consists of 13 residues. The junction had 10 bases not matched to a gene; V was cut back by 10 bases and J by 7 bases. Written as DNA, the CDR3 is TGTGCCATACGGACTAGTAGTCCTAATGAGCAGTTCTTC. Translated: CAIRTSSPNEQFF.

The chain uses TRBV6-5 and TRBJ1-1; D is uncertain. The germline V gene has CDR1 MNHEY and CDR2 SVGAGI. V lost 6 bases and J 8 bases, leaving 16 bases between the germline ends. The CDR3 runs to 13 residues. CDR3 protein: CASSDTGSREAFF. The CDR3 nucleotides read TGTGCCAGCAGCGATACGGGGAGCAGAGAAGCTTTCTTT.

The CDR3 DNA follows: TGTGCCAGTAGTATAGACCGGGACAGACCCACGAACACCGGGGAGCTGTTTTTT. Its protein product is CASSIDRDRPTNTGELFF. The chain has TRBV19 and TRBJ2-2, with 7 bases matching TRBD1. This CDR3 has 18 residues. Germline values: CDR1 LNHDA, CDR2 SQIVND (reference sequence). After removal of 0 bases from V and 0 bases from J, the junction contained 7 bases not matched to a gene.

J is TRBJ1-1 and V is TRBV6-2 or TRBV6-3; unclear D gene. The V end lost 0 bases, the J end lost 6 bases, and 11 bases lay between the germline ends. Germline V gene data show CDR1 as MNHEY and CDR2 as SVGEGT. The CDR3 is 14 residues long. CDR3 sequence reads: CASSYSTLLAEAFF. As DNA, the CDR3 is TGTGCCAGCAGTTACTCGACGCTCTTGGCTGAAGCTTTCTTT.

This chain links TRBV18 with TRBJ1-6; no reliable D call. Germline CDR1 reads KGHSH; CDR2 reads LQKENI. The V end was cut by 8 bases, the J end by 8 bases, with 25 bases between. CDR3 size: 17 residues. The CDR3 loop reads CASTRGRLGSMDSPLHF. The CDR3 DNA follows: TGTGCCAGCACCCGAGGCCGTTTGGGGTCGATGGATTCACCCCTCCACTTT.

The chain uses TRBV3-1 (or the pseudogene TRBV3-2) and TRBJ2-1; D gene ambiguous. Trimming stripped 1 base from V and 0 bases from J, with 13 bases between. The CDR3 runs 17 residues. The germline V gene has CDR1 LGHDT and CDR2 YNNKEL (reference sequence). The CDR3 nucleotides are TGTGCCAGCAGCCAAGGCTTCTCGTTCATCTCCTACAATGAGCAGTTCTTC. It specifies CASSQGFSFISYNEQFF.

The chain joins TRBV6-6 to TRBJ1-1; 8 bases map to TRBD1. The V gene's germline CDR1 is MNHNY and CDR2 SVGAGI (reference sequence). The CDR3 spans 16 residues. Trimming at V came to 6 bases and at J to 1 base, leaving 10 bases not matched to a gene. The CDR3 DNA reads TGTGCCAGCAGCTCCGGCCCTGGACAGGGGAACACTGAAGCTTTCTTT. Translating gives CASSSGPGQGNTEAFF.

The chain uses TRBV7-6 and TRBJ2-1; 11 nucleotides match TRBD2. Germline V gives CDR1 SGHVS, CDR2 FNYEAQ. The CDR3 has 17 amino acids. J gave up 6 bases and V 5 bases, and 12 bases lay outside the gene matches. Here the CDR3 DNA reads TGTGCCAGCAGCCCATACGAAACTAGCGGGAGTCGCAATGAGCAGTTCTTC. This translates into CASSPYETSGSRNEQFF. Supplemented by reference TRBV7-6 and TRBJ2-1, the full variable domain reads GAGVSQSPRYKVTKRGQDVALRCDPISGHVSLYWYRQALGQGPEFLTYFNYEAQQDKSGLPNDRFSAERPEGSISTLTIQRTEQRDSAMYRCASSPYETSGSRNEQFFGPGTRLTVL.

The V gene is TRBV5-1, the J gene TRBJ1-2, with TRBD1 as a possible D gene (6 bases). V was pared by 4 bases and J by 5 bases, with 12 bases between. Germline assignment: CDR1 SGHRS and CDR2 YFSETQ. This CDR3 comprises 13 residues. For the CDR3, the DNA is TGCGCCAGCAGCGAACAGGGAGCATATGGCTACACCTTC. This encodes CASSEQGAYGYTF.

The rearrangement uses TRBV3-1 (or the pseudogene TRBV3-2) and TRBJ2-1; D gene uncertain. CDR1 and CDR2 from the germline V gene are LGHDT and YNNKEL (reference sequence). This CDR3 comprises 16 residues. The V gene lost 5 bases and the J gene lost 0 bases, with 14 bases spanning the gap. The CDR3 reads CASSSAVLSSYNEQFF. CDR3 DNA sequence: TGTGCCAGCAGCAGTGCGGTACTGAGCTCCTACAATGAGCAGTTCTTC.

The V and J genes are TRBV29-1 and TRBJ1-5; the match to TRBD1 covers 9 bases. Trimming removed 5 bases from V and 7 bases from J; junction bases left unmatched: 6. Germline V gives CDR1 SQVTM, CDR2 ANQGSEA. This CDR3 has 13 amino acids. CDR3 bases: TGCAGCGTTAGACAGGGGGAACACCAGCCCCAGCATTTT. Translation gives CSVRQGEHQPQHF.

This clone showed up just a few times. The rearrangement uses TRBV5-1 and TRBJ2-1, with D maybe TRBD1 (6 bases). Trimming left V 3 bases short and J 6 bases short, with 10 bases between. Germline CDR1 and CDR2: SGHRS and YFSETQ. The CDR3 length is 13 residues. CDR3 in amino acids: CASSSGHPNEQFF. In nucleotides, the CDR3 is TGCGCCAGCAGCTCGGGACACCCCAATGAGCAGTTCTTC. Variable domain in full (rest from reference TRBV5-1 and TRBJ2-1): KAGVTQTPRYLIKTRGQQVTLSCSPISGHRSVSWYQQTPGQGLQFLFEYFSETQRNKGNFPGRFSGRQFSNSRSEMNVSTLELGDSALYLCASSSGHPNEQFFGPGTRLTVL.

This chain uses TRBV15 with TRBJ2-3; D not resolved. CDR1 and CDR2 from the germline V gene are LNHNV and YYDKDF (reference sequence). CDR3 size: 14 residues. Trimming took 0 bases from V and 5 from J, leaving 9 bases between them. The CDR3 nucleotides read TGTGCCACCAGCAGAGAGGCAGGCATAGATACGCAGTATTTT. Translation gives CATSREAGIDTQYF.

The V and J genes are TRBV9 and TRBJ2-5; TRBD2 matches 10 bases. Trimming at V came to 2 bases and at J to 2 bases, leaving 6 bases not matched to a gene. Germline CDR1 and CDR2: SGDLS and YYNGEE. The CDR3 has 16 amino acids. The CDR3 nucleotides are TGTGCCAGCAGCGTGAGCGGGGGGGCAGGGCAAGAGACCCAGTACTTC. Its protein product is CASSVSGGAGQETQYF.

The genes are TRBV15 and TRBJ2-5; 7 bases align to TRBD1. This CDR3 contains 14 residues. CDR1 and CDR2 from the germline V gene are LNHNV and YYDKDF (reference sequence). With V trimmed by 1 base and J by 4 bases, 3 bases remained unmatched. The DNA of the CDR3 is TGTGCCACCAGCAGAGGACAGGGTTTAGAGACCCAGTACTTC. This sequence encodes CATSRGQGLETQYF.

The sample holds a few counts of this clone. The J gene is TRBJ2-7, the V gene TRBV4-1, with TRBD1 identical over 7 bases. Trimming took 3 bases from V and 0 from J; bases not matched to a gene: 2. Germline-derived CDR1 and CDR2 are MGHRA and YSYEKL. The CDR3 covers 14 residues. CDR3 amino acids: CASSHRDSSYEQYF. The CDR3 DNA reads TGCGCCAGCAGCCACCGGGACAGCTCCTACGAGCAGTACTTC.

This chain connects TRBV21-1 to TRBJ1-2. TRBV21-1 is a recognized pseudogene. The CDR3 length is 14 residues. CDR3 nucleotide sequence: TGTGCCAGCGAACAGCCCGACGGACTCGGGGGCTACACCTTC. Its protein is CASEQPDGLGGYTF.

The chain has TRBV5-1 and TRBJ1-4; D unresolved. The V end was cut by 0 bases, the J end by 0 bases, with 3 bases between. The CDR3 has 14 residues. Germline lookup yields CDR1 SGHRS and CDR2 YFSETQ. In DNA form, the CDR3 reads TGCGCCAGCAGCTTGGTAGCAACTAATGAAAAACTGTTTTTT. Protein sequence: CASSLVATNEKLFF.

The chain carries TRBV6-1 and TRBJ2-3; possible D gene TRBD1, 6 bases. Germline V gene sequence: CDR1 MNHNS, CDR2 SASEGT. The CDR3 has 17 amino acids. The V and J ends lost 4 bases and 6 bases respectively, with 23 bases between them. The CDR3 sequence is CASSANRVNQGSDTQYF. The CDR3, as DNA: TGTGCCAGCAGTGCAAACAGGGTAAATCAAGGTTCCGATACGCAGTATTTT.

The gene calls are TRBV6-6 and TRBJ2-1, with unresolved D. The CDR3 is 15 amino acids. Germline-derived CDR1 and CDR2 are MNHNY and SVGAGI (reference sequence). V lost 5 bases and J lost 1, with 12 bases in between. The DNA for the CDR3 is TGTGCCAGCAGTACCCCGCCGGAGTCCTACAATGAGCAGTTCTTC. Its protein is CASSTPPESYNEQFF.

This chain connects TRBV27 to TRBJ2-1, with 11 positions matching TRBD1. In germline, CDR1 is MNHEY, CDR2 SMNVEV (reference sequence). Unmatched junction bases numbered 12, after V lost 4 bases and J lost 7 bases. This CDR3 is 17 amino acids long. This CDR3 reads CASSSTSGQGAYNEQFF. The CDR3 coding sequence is TGTGCCAGCAGTTCGACCTCCGGACAGGGGGCTTATAATGAGCAGTTCTTC.

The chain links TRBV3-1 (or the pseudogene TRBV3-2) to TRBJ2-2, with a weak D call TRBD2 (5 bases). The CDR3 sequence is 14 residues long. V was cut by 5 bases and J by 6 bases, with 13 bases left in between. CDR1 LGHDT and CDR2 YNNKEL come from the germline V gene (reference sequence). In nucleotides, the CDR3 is TGTGCCAGCAGCGGTGGACTGAGCCCCGGGGAGCTGTTTTTT. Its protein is CASSGGLSPGELFF.

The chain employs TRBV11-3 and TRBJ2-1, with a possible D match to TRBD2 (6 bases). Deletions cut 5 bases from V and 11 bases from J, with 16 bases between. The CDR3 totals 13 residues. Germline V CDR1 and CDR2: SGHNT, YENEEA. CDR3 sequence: CASSPGTLQQQFF. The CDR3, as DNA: TGTGCCAGCAGCCCCGGGACTCTTCAACAGCAGTTCTTC. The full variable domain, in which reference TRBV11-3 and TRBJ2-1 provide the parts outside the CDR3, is EAGVVQSPRYKIIEKKQPVAFWCNPISGHNTLYWYLQNLGQGPELLIRYENEEAVDDSQLPKDRFSAERLKGVDSTLKIQPAELGDSAVYLCASSPGTLQQQFFGPGTRLTVL.

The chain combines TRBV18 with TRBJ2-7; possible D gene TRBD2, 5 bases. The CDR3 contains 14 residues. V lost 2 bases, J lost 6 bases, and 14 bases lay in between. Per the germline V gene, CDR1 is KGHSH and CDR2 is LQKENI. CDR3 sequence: CASSPMASPLEQYF. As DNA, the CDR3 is TGTGCCAGCTCACCAATGGCTAGCCCCCTCGAGCAGTACTTC.

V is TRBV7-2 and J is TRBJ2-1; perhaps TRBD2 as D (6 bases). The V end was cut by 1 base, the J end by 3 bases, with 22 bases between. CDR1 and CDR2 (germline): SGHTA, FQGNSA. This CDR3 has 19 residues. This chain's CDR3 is CASSLGFWATAGIYNEQFF. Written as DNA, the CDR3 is TGTGCCAGCAGCTTAGGGTTCTGGGCGACAGCGGGCATCTACAATGAGCAGTTCTTC.